The next 17 T cell receptor beta chains were all read from a single sample in a study of cytomegalovirus exposure and HLA in healthy donors. The protocol was immunoSEQ multiplex PCR, while the TCRdb copy is restricted to in-frame clones and leaves out a portion. This sample has about 330,000 clones; 80% to 90% occur once, and the top ten carry approximately 0.84%. Material for sequencing was PBMCs. The source of these receptors is a woman under 30 in good health and CMV-seronegative.

The gene calls are TRBV9 and TRBJ2-7; the D gene is possibly TRBD1 (6 bases). The CDR3 contains 14 residues. Germline V CDR1 and CDR2: SGDLS, YYNGEE. V was cut by 2 bases and J by 3 bases, with 12 bases left in between. CDR3 region: CASSVGGQLYEQYF. The CDR3 coding sequence is TGTGCCAGCAGCGTTGGCGGACAGCTCTACGAGCAGTACTTC. Drawing the rest from reference TRBV9 and TRBJ2-7, the complete variable domain is DSGVTQTPKHLITATGQRVTLRCSPRSGDLSVYWYQQSLDQGLQFLIQYYNGEERAKGNILERFSAQQFPDLHSELNLSSLELGDSALYFCASSVGGQLYEQYFGPGTRLTVT.

The J gene is TRBJ2-7, the V gene TRBV7-2; 11 bases match TRBD1. Germline CDR1 and CDR2: SGHTA and FQGNSA. After removal of 4 bases from V and 4 bases from J, the junction contained 9 bases not matched to a gene. The CDR3 extends over 16 amino acids. As DNA, the CDR3 is TGTGCCAGCAGCTCCCCGGCGGGGACAGGGGGATACGAGCAGTACTTC. Protein sequence: CASSSPAGTGGYEQYF.

The chain links TRBV5-1 to TRBJ2-7, with 7 bases lining up with TRBD2. J gave up 2 bases and V 4 bases, and 9 bases lay outside the gene matches. This CDR3 is built from 15 residues. The V gene's germline CDR1 is SGHRS and CDR2 YFSETQ. The CDR3 region has the DNA TGCGCCAGCAGCCCCTTTGAGGGAGGGCCCTACGAGCAGTACTTC. It codes for CASSPFEGGPYEQYF. Using reference TRBV5-1 and TRBJ2-7 for the parts outside the CDR3, the full variable domain is KAGVTQTPRYLIKTRGQQVTLSCSPISGHRSVSWYQQTPGQGLQFLFEYFSETQRNKGNFPGRFSGRQFSNSRSEMNVSTLELGDSALYLCASSPFEGGPYEQYFGPGTRLTVT.

V gene TRBV28 combines with J gene TRBJ2-7; D perhaps matches TRBD1 (5 bases). Germline CDR1 MDHEN, CDR2 SYDVKM. V lost 3 bases and J 2 bases, leaving 20 bases between the germline ends. This CDR3 is 17 amino acids long. CDR3 coding DNA: TGTGCCAGCAGTTTTTCCGGCCTCACAGGCAATGCCTACGAGCAGTACTTC. Protein product: CASSFSGLTGNAYEQYF.

The rearrangement links TRBV9 to TRBJ2-3; maybe TRBD2 (7 bases). CDR1 is SGDLS and CDR2 is YYNGEE in the germline V gene. V dropped 2 bases and J dropped 0 bases, with 10 bases sitting between them. This CDR3 spans 15 amino acids. The CDR3 reads CASSVSGTSTDTQYF. The CDR3, as DNA: TGTGCCAGCAGCGTGAGCGGGACAAGCACAGATACGCAGTATTTT.

The chain employs TRBV5-6 and TRBJ1-1; the D is unclear. Germline V gene data show CDR1 as SGHDT and CDR2 as YYEEEE. The V and J ends lost 1 base and 3 bases respectively, with 10 bases between them. The CDR3 contains 14 residues. CDR3 nucleotides: TGTGCCAGCAGCTTGCCGTTCGGGGACACTGAAGCTTTCTTT. It is translated as CASSLPFGDTEAFF. The complete variable domain, with remaining parts taken from reference TRBV5-6 and TRBJ1-1, reads DAGVTQSPTHLIKTRGQQVTLRCSPKSGHDTVSWYQQALGQGPQFIFQYYEEEERQRGNFPDRFSGHQFPNYSSELNVNALLLGDSALYLCASSLPFGDTEAFFGQGTRLTVV.

The rearrangement joins TRBV7-2 to TRBJ2-7; weak D call: TRBD1 (6 bases). The CDR3 is made up of 14 amino acids. V was trimmed by 5 bases and J by 5 bases, leaving 16 bases between them. Germline CDR1 and CDR2: SGHTA and FQGNSA. CDR3 amino acids: CASSRTAPRDEQYF. CDR3 nucleotides: TGTGCCAGCAGCCGGACAGCCCCTCGGGACGAGCAGTACTTC.

The genes are TRBV4-3 and TRBJ2-3; 9 positions match TRBD2. Trimming at V came to 4 bases and at J to 5 bases, leaving 1 base not matched to a gene. The CDR3 spans 13 residues. The V gene's germline CDR1 is LGHNA and CDR2 YSLEER. This chain's CDR3 is CASSRSGRDTQYF. The CDR3 DNA sequence: TGCGCCAGCAGCCGTAGCGGGAGAGATACGCAGTATTTT.

The chain has TRBV2 and TRBJ1-2; D is undetermined. CDR3 length: 14 amino acids. With 1 base removed from V and 4 bases from J, the gap between germline ends came to 10 bases. Germline CDR1 is SNHLY and CDR2 is FYNNEI. In DNA form, the CDR3 reads TGTGCCAGCAGTGAAGGGGTAGGAGGCTATGGCTACACCTTC. Residues: CASSEGVGGYGYTF.

The CDR3 protein is CASSLLGQREGDTQYF. The CDR3 DNA reads TGTGCCAGCAGTTTACTTGGACAGAGGGAAGGGGATACGCAGTATTTT. The V and J genes are TRBV28 and TRBJ2-3, with D tentatively TRBD1 (6 bases). This CDR3 spans 16 amino acids. Trimming shortened V by 2 bases and J by 6 bases, and 18 bases separated the two germline ends. CDR1 MDHEN and CDR2 SYDVKM come from the germline V gene.

J is TRBJ2-3 and V is TRBV7-2, with D maybe TRBD2 (5 bases). Germline V gene data show CDR1 as SGHTA and CDR2 as FQGNSA. Trimming cost V 4 bases and J 14 bases, with 13 bases left between them. This CDR3 has 11 amino acids. This CDR3 reads CASSYGERRYF. In nucleotides, the CDR3 is TGTGCCAGCAGCTACGGGGAGAGAAGGTATTTT.

This CDR3 is CASSTGTSGRDF. The CDR3 region has the DNA TGTGCCAGCAGCACCGGGACTAGCGGGAGGGATTTT. The chain uses TRBV21-1 and TRBJ2-3; TRBD2 is the table's D call and was not checked against the DNA. TRBV21-1 is marked as a pseudogene. This CDR3 is 12 amino acids long.

This clone was observed a handful of times. The chain has TRBV27 and TRBJ1-1, with D hard to call. The CDR3 has 14 amino acids. Germline CDR1 reads MNHEY; CDR2 reads SMNVEV (reference sequence). The V gene lost 0 bases and the J gene lost 2 bases, with 7 bases spanning the gap. CDR3 region: CASSLSRRNTEAFF. Here the CDR3 DNA reads TGTGCCAGCAGTTTATCGAGGAGAAACACTGAAGCTTTCTTT.

This clone was found a few times. This sequence joins TRBV14 and TRBJ2-3; TRBD2 matches at 8 bases. With V trimmed by 4 bases and J by 2 bases, 11 bases remained unmatched. The V gene's germline CDR1 is SGHDN and CDR2 FVKESK. The CDR3 totals 17 residues. The CDR3 sequence is CASSRQAGAHPTDTQYF. CDR3 bases: TGTGCCAGCAGCCGACAAGCGGGAGCCCACCCCACAGATACGCAGTATTTT.

The chain is built from TRBV27 and TRBJ2-5, with a possible D match to TRBD1 (5 bases). The CDR3 runs to 14 residues. In germline, CDR1 is MNHEY, CDR2 SMNVEV (reference sequence). Deletions cut 5 bases from V and 7 bases from J, with 17 bases between. The CDR3 is CASSRPGSQGTQYF. In DNA, the CDR3 is TGTGCCAGCAGTCGCCCCGGGTCCCAGGGGACCCAGTACTTC.

This clone has a handful of counts. This CDR3 is also generated by other DNA sequences in the sample. The genes are TRBV27 and TRBJ2-7; tentatively, D is TRBD1 (5 bases). Germline CDR1 MNHEY, CDR2 SMNVEV (reference sequence). The CDR3 contains 13 residues. Trimming shortened V by 2 bases and J by 0 bases, and 5 bases separated the two germline ends. CDR3 region: CASSLRGSYEQYF. For the CDR3, the DNA is TGTGCCAGCAGTTTAAGGGGCTCCTACGAGCAGTACTTC.

The J gene is TRBJ1-5, the V gene TRBV7-9; D is perhaps TRBD1 (5 bases). The CDR3 has 13 residues. V lost 4 bases and J lost 7, with 11 bases in between. CDR1 is SEHNR and CDR2 is FQNEAQ in the germline V gene (reference sequence). As DNA, the CDR3 is TGTGCCAGCAGCTCGGGACTGCCGCAGCCCCAGCATTTT. Amino acid sequence: CASSSGLPQPQHF.